Sequencing of this TCR beta chain was carried out in a study of beta chain features in type 1 diabetes. Findings and caveats of the study: Shortening that was moderate but significant affected the TCRB CDR3s of Type 1 diabetes patients in all four CD4+ subsets.

A note on this clone: Its antigen is as yet unknown.

Donors contributed one heparinised blood draw apiece, averaging approximately 120 mL. Each of the CD4+ naive, central memory, regulatory and stem cell-like memory populations was sorted via CD45RO/CCR7/CD25/CD127/CD95/CD27. Per the germline V gene, CDR1 is MNHGY and CDR2 is SVAAGI. The CDR3 covers 12 residues. V lost 11 bases and J lost 5, with 15 bases in between. Expressed TCRB transcripts were sequenced after all isolated RNA was converted to cDNA. For naive, central memory and regulatory T cell samples, reads averaged around 3.8 million. Sequencing used immunoSEQ multiplex PCR; TCRdb keeps in-frame clones, though not all of them. The data contain a few hundred thousand clones, around 10% of them singletons.

The gene calls are TRBV6-9 and TRBJ2-5; the D gene is possibly TRBD1 (5 bases). The receptor's source is a man aged 25-45 years with type 1 diabetes. Input material: central memory CD4+ T cells from blood. CDR3 sequence (DNA): TGTGCCTCCTGGGCAGGGTGGGAGACCCAGTACTTC. Its protein is CASWAGWETQYF.